Shown below are 30 T cell receptor beta chains from a single sample sequenced in a study of molecular identifiers for immune sequencing clone quantification. TCRdb re-called the PCR reads through MiXCR, storing one row per CDR3 protein. This table holds 100,000 or so distinct CDR3 sequences, approximately 40% found once. The sample was naive CD8+ T cells from blood, with Jurkat cell RNA spiked in. The subset here: FACS-sorted CD8+CD4-CCR7+CD45RA+ naive T cells. Source of these receptors: a human donor in good health. Some libraries in this study had Jurkat cell RNA spiked in.

This clonotype showed up just a few times. This may come from a read error, since a much larger clone is one base off. The genes are TRBV6-5 and TRBJ2-5, with a possible D match to TRBD2 (6 bases). CDR3 size: 14 residues. Germline V gene lookup returns CDR1 MNHEY and CDR2 SVGAGI. This CDR3 is CASSYSNGGEPQYF. CDR3 bases: TGTGCCAGCAGTTACTCTAACGGGGGAGAGCCCCAGTACTTC.

The rearrangement links TRBV27 to TRBJ2-1; TRBD2 matches at 10 bases. This CDR3 has 18 amino acids. CDR1 is MNHEY, CDR2 SMNVEV, per germline (reference sequence). V shed 5 bases and J 5 bases; nucleotides not matched to a gene: 15. The CDR3 bases are TGTGCCAGCAGTCCCCGGACTAGCGGAACGCCATCACACAATGAGCAGTTCTTC. This sequence encodes CASSPRTSGTPSHNEQFF.

This clonotype turned up a few times. This chain links TRBV12-5 with TRBJ2-3, with D possibly being TRBD2 (6 bases). Trimming left V 3 bases short and J 3 bases short, with 7 bases between. The CDR3 loop spans 13 amino acids. Germline CDR1 is LGHNT and CDR2 is FRNRAP. DNA of the CDR3: TGTGCTAGTGGTTTCCGGGGGACAGATACGCAGTATTTT. This sequence encodes CASGFRGTDTQYF.

This clonotype was seen only a few times. The rearrangement joins TRBV4-2 to TRBJ2-3, with TRBD2 matching 12 bases. This CDR3 has 19 residues. The junction had 8 bases not matched to a gene; V was cut back by 0 bases and J by 1 base. In germline, CDR1 is LGHNA, CDR2 YNFKEQ. CDR3 residues: CASSQEKTSGGWGTDTQYF. CDR3 sequence (DNA): TGTGCCAGCAGCCAAGAGAAAACTAGCGGGGGGTGGGGCACAGATACGCAGTATTTT.

The V gene is TRBV29-1, the J gene TRBJ2-2; 8 bases fit TRBD1. The CDR3 has 15 amino acids. Germline values: CDR1 SQVTM, CDR2 ANQGSEA. The trim removed 2 bases at V and 5 bases at J, leaving 7 bases unmatched. CDR3 sequence (DNA): TGCAGCGTTGAACTCGGACAGGGAGCGACCGGGGAGCTGTTTTTT. Its protein is CSVELGQGATGELFF.

This clonotype was recorded many times. CDR3 amino acids: CATTPAGDTDTQYF. CDR3 DNA sequence: TGTGCCACCACTCCAGCGGGAGATACAGATACGCAGTATTTT. The chain employs TRBV24-1 and TRBJ2-3; 8 bases align to TRBD2. The CDR3 totals 14 residues. The trim removed 8 bases at V and 3 bases at J, leaving 6 bases unmatched. The germline CDR1 and CDR2 sequences are KGHDR and SFDVKD.

The table lists this clonotype with many counts. This sequence joins TRBV4-2 and TRBJ1-1; no firm D call. V was clipped by 1 base and J by 4 bases, with 13 bases between them. Per the germline V gene, CDR1 is LGHNA and CDR2 is YNFKEQ. The CDR3 sequence is 15 residues long. CDR3 bases: TGTGCCAGCAGCCAAGGTAGGGCATCGGGCACTGAAGCTTTCTTT. Its translation is CASSQGRASGTEAFF.

This clonotype showed up just a few times. This chain links TRBV12-3 or TRBV12-4 with TRBJ2-3, with 7 positions matching TRBD2. The CDR3 covers 13 residues. The trim removed 9 bases at V and 6 bases at J, leaving 9 bases unmatched. Here the CDR3 reads CASRLAEFDTQYF. CDR3 DNA: TGTGCCAGTAGGCTAGCGGAGTTCGATACGCAGTATTTT.

As regards this clonotype: Germline and junction disagree at one end, which may indicate a read error. The chain couples TRBV9 to TRBJ1-2; D not certain. The CDR3 runs to 16 residues. Looked up from germline, CDR1 is SGDLS and CDR2 is YYNGEE. The CDR3 loop is CACSARGGRKGYGYTF. CDR3 coding DNA: TGTGCCTGCAGCGCGCGAGGCGGCAGGAAGGGCTATGGCTACACCTTC.

This chain joins TRBV10-3 and TRBJ2-5, with no clear D. The CDR3 totals 14 residues. V lost 10 bases and J 5 bases, leaving 20 bases between the germline ends. Germline-derived CDR1 and CDR2 are ENHRY and SYGVKD. The CDR3 coding sequence is TGTGCCAGCAACCGGGTCGGCCCTCTTGAGACCCAGTACTTC. Translation: CASNRVGPLETQYF.

This clonotype was detected many times. The chain joins TRBV7-8 to TRBJ2-3; TRBD2 matches at 12 bases. The CDR3 runs 16 residues. CDR1 and CDR2 (germline): SGHVS, FQNEAQ. The V gene end was trimmed by 1 base and the J gene end by 4 bases; junction bases not matched to a gene: 3. This chain's CDR3 is CASSLDLAGGSDTQYF. CDR3 nucleotides: TGTGCCAGCAGCTTAGACCTAGCGGGAGGGTCAGATACGCAGTATTTT.

The rearrangement uses TRBV11-2 and TRBJ2-1; 10 bases fit TRBD2. This CDR3 is built from 14 residues. Germline values: CDR1 SGHAT, CDR2 FQNNGV. V was pared by 5 bases and J by 8 bases, with 6 bases of the junction left unmatched. CDR3 nucleotides: TGTGCCAGCAGCCCCCTCCTAGCGGGAGATGAGCAGTTCTTC. Translating gives CASSPLLAGDEQFF.

This rearrangement joins TRBV6-2 or TRBV6-3 to TRBJ2-3, with 11 positions matching TRBD2. The V segment lost 0 bases and the J segment 4 bases; nucleotides outside the gene matches: 6. This CDR3 is 17 amino acids long. Germline V gene data show CDR1 as MNHEY and CDR2 as SVGEGT. CDR3 sequence: CASSYSMTSGAPDTQYF. The CDR3 nucleotides read TGTGCCAGCAGTTACTCGATGACTAGCGGGGCTCCAGATACGCAGTATTTT.

The table lists this clonotype with a few counts. In DNA, the CDR3 is TGTGCCAGCAGTTTACCCCAGAACACCGGGGAGCTGTTTTTT. It translates to CASSLPQNTGELFF. The chain employs TRBV12-3 or TRBV12-4 and TRBJ2-2; D is unclear. The CDR3 contains 14 residues. With 2 bases removed from V and 1 base from J, the gap between germline ends came to 5 bases.

V usage is TRBV5-8 and J usage is TRBJ2-5; 10 bases are shared with TRBD1. The CDR3 is 15 amino acids. The germline gives CDR1 SGHTS, CDR2 YDEGEE. Trimming removed 4 bases from V and 1 base from J; junction bases left unmatched: 4. The CDR3 DNA is TGTGCCAGCAGCAAAAGGACAGGGGGCCAAGAGACCCAGTACTTC. Translation gives CASSKRTGGQETQYF.

V is TRBV7-6 and J is TRBJ1-1; no clear D. From germline, CDR1 is SGHVS and CDR2 FNYEAQ. CDR3 length: 16 residues. Trimming took off 4 bases at V and 4 bases at J, with 19 bases between the two ends. This CDR3 reads CASSSPAPVRVTEAFF. Here the CDR3 DNA reads TGTGCCAGCAGCTCCCCAGCCCCCGTAAGAGTCACTGAAGCTTTCTTT.

This clonotype was seen a handful of times. The chain couples TRBV7-8 to TRBJ1-3; the D is unclear. The CDR3 is made up of 17 amino acids. V was shortened by 1 base and J by 0 bases, with 13 bases between the two germline ends. The germline V gene has CDR1 SGHVS and CDR2 FQNEAQ. CDR3 coding DNA: TGTGCCAGCAGCTTAGAGGAGGGCAGTCTCTCTGGAAACACCATATATTTT. This translates into CASSLEEGSLSGNTIYF.

This clonotype has ten or more counts. The chain combines TRBV28 with TRBJ2-7; D is possibly TRBD1 or TRBD2 (5 bases each). Looked up from germline, CDR1 is MDHEN and CDR2 is SYDVKM. The CDR3 runs to 13 residues. V shed 3 bases and J shed 2 bases, with 8 bases lying between them. The CDR3: CASSFGAPYEQYF. The CDR3 DNA sequence: TGTGCCAGCAGTTTCGGGGCGCCCTACGAGCAGTACTTC.

This clonotype was picked up a small number of times. The chain links TRBV12-5 to TRBJ2-3, with no clear D. V shed 6 bases and J shed 2 bases, with 6 bases lying between them. The CDR3 contains 12 residues. Germline V lookup: CDR1 LGHNT, CDR2 FRNRAP. In DNA, the CDR3 is TGTGCTAGTGGGCCTAACACAGATACGCAGTATTTT. This translates into CASGPNTDTQYF.

This clonotype was recorded at least ten times. The chain employs TRBV7-2 and TRBJ2-3; D is tentatively TRBD1 or TRBD2 (5 bases each). The V and J ends lost 6 bases and 6 bases respectively, with 19 bases between them. The CDR3 totals 15 residues. The germline V gene has CDR1 SGHTA and CDR2 FQGNSA. CDR3 sequence: CASRPGALRIDTQYF. CDR3 sequence (DNA): TGTGCCAGCAGACCCGGGGCCCTAAGAATCGATACGCAGTATTTT.

The chain couples TRBV10-3 to TRBJ1-2; D is unresolved. V lost 2 bases and J lost 6, with 4 bases in between. Germline assignment: CDR1 ENHRY and CDR2 SYGVKD. The CDR3 runs 11 residues. CDR3 region: CAISEEDGYTF. CDR3 nucleotides: TGTGCCATCAGTGAGGAGGATGGCTACACCTTC.

The chain uses TRBV5-6 and TRBJ2-7; D call uncertain. Trimming stripped 0 bases from V and 7 bases from J, with 14 bases between. The CDR3 contains 14 residues. Germline V gives CDR1 SGHDT, CDR2 YYEEEE. CDR3 coding DNA: TGTGCCAGCAGCTTGGGGTCAGAGCTTGGGGAGCAGTACTTC. It encodes CASSLGSELGEQYF.

Concerning this clonotype itself: One junction end disagrees with the germline gene, perhaps due to a read error. This chain connects TRBV18 to TRBJ2-3; 9 nucleotides align to TRBD2. CDR3 size: 15 residues. Germline CDR1 KGHSH, CDR2 LQKENI. The CDR3 DNA reads TGTACCAGCCAGAGGGCTAGCGGGGACACAGATACGCAGTATTTT. This codes for CTSQRASGDTDTQYF.

The V call is TRBV4-3, the J call TRBJ1-5; possible D gene TRBD1, 6 bases. The CDR3 sequence is 15 residues long. Germline V gives CDR1 LGHNA, CDR2 YSLEER. Trimming removed 0 bases at V and 11 bases at J, with 17 bases between. The DNA of the CDR3 is TGCGCCAGCAGCCAAGATCCCTCCCTTAGGGGGGCCCAGCATTTT. Amino acids: CASSQDPSLRGAQHF.

Remarks on this clonotype: Given a much more abundant clone one base away, this may be a read error. The gene calls are TRBV4-1 and TRBJ2-7; the D gene is possibly TRBD1 (6 bases). The germline V gene encodes CDR1 MGHRA and CDR2 YSYEKL. The V end lost 4 bases, the J end lost 4 bases, and 14 bases lay between the germline ends. The CDR3 length is 14 residues. CDR3 sequence reads: CASSPGQREYEQYF. The CDR3 DNA reads TGCGCCAGCAGCCCCGGACAGCGCGAGTACGAGCAGTACTTC.

This clonotype was found many times. This chain connects TRBV28 to TRBJ2-5; D remains unclear. Germline CDR1 and CDR2: MDHEN and SYDVKM. CDR3 length equals 11 residues. Trimming removed 4 bases from V and 4 bases from J, with 4 bases in between. The CDR3 protein is CASSSLETQYF. CDR3 nucleotide sequence: TGTGCCAGCAGTTCTCTAGAGACCCAGTACTTC. The whole variable domain, remainder taken from reference TRBV28 and TRBJ2-5, is DVKVTQSSRYLVKRTGEKVFLECVQDMDHENMFWYRQDPGLGLRLIYFSYDVKMKEKGDIPEGYSVSREKKERFSLILESASTNQTSMYLCASSSLETQYFGPGTRLLVL.

The V call is TRBV4-3, the J call TRBJ2-1; the D is unclear. The J call may be wrong; the DNA end is better matched by TRBJ2-7. This CDR3 spans 15 amino acids. Germline V gene sequence: CDR1 LGHNA, CDR2 YSLEER. CDR3 loop: CASSQVYQSYNEQYF. For the CDR3, the DNA is TGCGCCAGCAGCCAAGTTTACCAGTCCTACAATGAGCAGTACTTC.

The rearrangement uses TRBV9 and TRBJ2-1, with D tentatively TRBD1 or TRBD2 (5 bases each). V was cut by 5 bases and J by 9 bases, with 15 bases left in between. CDR3 length: 13 amino acids. CDR1 and CDR2 from the germline V gene are SGDLS and YYNGEE. This CDR3 reads CASSPSWGTEQFF. The CDR3 region has the DNA TGTGCCAGCAGTCCTTCTTGGGGGACTGAGCAGTTCTTC. Complete variable domain (other parts from reference TRBV9 and TRBJ2-1): DSGVTQTPKHLITATGQRVTLRCSPRSGDLSVYWYQQSLDQGLQFLIQYYNGEERAKGNILERFSAQQFPDLHSELNLSSLELGDSALYFCASSPSWGTEQFFGPGTRLTVL.

Of note for this clonotype: This may be a read error: a much more frequent sequence differs by one nucleotide. The CDR3 DNA is TGTGCCAGCAGCCTAGGACATGGGGGCGCGGGGTCAGAGACCCAGTACTTC. Protein product: CASSLGHGGAGSETQYF. V usage is TRBV14 and J usage is TRBJ2-5; D tentatively fits TRBD1 or TRBD2 (6 bases each). Trimming left V 4 bases short and J 4 bases short, with 22 bases between. The germline gives CDR1 SGHDN, CDR2 FVKESK. The CDR3 length is 17 residues. The whole variable domain, filled in from reference TRBV14 and TRBJ2-5, reads EAGVTQFPSHSVIEKGQTVTLRCDPISGHDNLYWYRRVMGKEIKFLLHFVKESKQDESGMPNNRFLAERTGGTYSTLKVQPAELEDSGVYFCASSLGHGGAGSETQYFGPGTRLLVL.

This clonotype has only a few counts. The V call is TRBV5-5, the J call TRBJ2-7, with D unresolved. Germline loops: CDR1 SGHKS, CDR2 YYEKEE (reference sequence). The CDR3 contains 12 residues. Between the trimmed V and J ends, which lost 7 bases and 4 bases, there was a span of 12 bases. The CDR3 DNA follows: TGTGCCAGCTCGAGGATGGAATACGAGCAGTACTTC. It translates to CASSRMEYEQYF.